This TCR beta chain was identified in a study of a mutant IDH1 vaccine in newly diagnosed glioma. Study details: Most patients had radiochemotherapy with temozolomide before enrollment; others had one alone. General study points: Pseudoprogression appears to have had no connection to changes in top peripheral T cell clonotypes. Immune responses arising from the vaccine appeared in about 92% of patients.

The table came from immunoSEQ multiplex PCR; TCRdb's copy has only in-frame clones and leaves some out. This table holds over 40,000 clones, about four fifths found once. On this clone: Its target is not known.

The V gene's germline CDR1 is MNHNS and CDR2 SASEGT. The CDR3 has 13 amino acids. Trimming took 7 bases from V and 1 from J, leaving 11 bases between them. Noted time point: week 23, last vaccination. Each dose delivered 300 ug of mutant IDH1 20-mer peptide subcutaneously with imiquimod. Here the sequenced sample was PBMCs, taken from a glioma patient whose treatment included an IDH1 peptide vaccine. The origin of this receptor is a woman in her 40s with glioma. Some clones in this sample may be carry-over from other donors' samples. V and J are TRBV6-1 and TRBJ2-7, with TRBD1 as a possible D gene (6 bases). This CDR3 reads CASNYGQSYEQYF. CDR3 bases: TGTGCCAGCAATTACGGACAGTCCTACGAGCAGTACTTC.